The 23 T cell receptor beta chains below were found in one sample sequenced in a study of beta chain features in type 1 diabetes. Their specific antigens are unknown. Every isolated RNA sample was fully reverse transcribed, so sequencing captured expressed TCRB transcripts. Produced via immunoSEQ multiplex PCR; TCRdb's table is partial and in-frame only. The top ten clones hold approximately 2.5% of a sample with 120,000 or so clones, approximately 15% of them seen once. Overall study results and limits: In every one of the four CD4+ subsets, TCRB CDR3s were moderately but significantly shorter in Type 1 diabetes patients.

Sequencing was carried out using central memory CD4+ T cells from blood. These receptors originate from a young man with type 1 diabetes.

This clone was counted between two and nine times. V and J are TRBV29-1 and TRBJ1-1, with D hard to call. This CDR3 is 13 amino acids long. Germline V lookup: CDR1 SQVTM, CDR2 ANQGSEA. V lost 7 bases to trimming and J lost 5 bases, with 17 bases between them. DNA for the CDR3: TGCAGCGGTATGTCAGATCGGACGACTGAAGCTTTCTTT. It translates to CSGMSDRTTEAFF.

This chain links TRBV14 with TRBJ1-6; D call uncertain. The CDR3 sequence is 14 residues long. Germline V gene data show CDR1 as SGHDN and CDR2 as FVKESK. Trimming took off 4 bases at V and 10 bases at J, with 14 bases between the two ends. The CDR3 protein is CASSPTPLGSPLHF. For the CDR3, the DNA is TGTGCCAGCAGCCCGACACCCTTAGGATCACCCCTCCACTTT.

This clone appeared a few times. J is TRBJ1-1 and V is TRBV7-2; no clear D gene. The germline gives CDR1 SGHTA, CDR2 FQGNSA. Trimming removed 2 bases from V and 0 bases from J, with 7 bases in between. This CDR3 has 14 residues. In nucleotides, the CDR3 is TGTGCCAGCAGCTTATCCGGACTGAACACTGAAGCTTTCTTT. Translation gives CASSLSGLNTEAFF.

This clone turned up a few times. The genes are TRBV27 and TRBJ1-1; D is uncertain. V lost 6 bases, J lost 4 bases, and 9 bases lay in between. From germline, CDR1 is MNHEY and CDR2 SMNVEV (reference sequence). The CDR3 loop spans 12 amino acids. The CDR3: CASSRVGTEAFF. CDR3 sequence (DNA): TGTGCCAGCAGCCGCGTGGGCACTGAAGCTTTCTTT.

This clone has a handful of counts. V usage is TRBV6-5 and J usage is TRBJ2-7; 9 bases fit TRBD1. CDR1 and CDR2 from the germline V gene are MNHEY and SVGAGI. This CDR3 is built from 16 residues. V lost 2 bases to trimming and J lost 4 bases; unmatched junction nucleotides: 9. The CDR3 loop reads CASSYRPTGGGYEQYF. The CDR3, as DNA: TGTGCCAGCAGTTACCGCCCGACAGGGGGAGGGTACGAGCAGTACTTC.

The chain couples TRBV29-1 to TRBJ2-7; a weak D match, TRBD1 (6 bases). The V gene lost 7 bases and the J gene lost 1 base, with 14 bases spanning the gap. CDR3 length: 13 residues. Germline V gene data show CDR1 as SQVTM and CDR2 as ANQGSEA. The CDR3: CSAADSASYEQYF. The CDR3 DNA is TGCAGCGCCGCGGACAGTGCTTCCTACGAGCAGTACTTC.

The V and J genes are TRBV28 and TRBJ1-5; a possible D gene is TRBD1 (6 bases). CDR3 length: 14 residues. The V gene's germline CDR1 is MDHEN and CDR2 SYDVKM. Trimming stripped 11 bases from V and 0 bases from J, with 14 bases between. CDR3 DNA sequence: TGTGCCGGGGAGTCGACAGGTAGCAATCAGCCCCAGCATTTT. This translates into CAGESTGSNQPQHF.

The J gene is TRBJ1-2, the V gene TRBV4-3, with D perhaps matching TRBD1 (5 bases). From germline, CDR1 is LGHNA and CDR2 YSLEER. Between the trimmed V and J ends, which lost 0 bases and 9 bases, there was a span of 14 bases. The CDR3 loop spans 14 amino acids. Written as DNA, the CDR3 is TGCGCCAGCAGCCAAGATCTTATCGGGGGTAGCTACACCTTC. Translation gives CASSQDLIGGSYTF.

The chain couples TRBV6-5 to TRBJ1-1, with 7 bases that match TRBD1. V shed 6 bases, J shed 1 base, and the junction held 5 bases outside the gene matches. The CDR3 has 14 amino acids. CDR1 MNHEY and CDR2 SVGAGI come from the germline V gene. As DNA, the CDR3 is TGTGCCAGCAGGGAGGACAGGTCGAACACTGAAGCTTTCTTT. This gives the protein CASREDRSNTEAFF.

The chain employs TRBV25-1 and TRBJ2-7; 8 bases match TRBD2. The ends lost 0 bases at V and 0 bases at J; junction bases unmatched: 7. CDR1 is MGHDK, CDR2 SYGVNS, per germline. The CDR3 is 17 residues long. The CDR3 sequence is CASSEYIPGGRSYEQYF. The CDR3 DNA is TGTGCCAGCAGTGAATATATTCCGGGGGGGCGCTCCTACGAGCAGTACTTC.

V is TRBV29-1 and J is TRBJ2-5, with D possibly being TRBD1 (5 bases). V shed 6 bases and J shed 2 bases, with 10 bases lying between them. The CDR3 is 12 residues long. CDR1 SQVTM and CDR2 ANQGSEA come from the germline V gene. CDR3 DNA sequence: TGCAGCGTATCAGGGCAACAAGAGACCCAGTACTTC. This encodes CSVSGQQETQYF.

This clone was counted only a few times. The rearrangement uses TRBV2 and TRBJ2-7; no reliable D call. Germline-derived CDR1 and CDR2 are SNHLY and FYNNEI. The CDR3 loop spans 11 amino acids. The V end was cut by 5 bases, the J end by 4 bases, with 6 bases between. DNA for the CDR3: TGTGCCAGCAGTTCCATTTACGAGCAGTACTTC. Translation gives CASSSIYEQYF.

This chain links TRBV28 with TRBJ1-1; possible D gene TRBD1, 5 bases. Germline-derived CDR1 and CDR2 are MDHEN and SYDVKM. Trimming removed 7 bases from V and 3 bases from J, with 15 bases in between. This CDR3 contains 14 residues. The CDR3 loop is CASISREGYTEAFF. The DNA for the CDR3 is TGTGCCAGCATTTCCAGGGAAGGGTACACTGAAGCTTTCTTT.

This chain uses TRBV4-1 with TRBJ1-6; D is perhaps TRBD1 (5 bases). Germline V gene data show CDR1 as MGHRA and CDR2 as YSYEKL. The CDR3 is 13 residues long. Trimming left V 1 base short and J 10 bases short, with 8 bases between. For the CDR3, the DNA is TGCGCCAGCAGCCAAGCCAGGGACTCACCCCTCCACTTT. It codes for CASSQARDSPLHF.

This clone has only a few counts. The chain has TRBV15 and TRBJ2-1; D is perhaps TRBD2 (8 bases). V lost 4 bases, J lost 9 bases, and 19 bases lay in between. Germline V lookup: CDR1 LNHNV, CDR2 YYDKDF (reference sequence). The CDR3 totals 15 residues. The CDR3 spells CATSTGTARGGEQFF. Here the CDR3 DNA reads TGTGCCACCAGCACCGGGACAGCCCGGGGGGGTGAGCAGTTCTTC. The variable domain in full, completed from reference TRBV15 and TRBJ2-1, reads DAMVIQNPRYQVTQFGKPVTLSCSQTLNHNVMYWYQQKSSQAPKLLFHYYDKDFNNEADTPDNFQSRRPNTSFCFLDIRSPGLGDTAMYLCATSTGTARGGEQFFGPGTRLTVL.

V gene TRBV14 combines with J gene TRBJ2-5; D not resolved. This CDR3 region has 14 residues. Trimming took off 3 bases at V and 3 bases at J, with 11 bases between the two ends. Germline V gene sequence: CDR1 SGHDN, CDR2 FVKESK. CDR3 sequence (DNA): TGTGCCAGCAGCCAGGCCCGCGCCGAAGAGACCCAGTACTTC. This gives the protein CASSQARAEETQYF.

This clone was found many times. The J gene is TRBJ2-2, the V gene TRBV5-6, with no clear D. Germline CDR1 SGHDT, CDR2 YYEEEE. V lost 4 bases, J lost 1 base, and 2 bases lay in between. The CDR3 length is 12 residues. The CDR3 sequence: CASSRNTGELFF. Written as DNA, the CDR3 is TGTGCCAGCAGCCGGAACACCGGGGAGCTGTTTTTT.

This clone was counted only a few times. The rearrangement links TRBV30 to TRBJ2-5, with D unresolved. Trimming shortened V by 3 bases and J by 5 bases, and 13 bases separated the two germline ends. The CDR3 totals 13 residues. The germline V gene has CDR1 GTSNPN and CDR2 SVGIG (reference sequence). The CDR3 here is CAWRVSGFETQYF. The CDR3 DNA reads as TGTGCCTGGAGAGTTTCAGGCTTCGAGACCCAGTACTTC.

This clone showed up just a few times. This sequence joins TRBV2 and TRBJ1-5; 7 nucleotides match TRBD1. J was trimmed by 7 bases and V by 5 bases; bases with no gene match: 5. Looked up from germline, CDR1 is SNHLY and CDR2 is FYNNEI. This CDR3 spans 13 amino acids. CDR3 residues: CASSPDRRQPQHF. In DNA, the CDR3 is TGTGCCAGCAGTCCGGACAGGAGGCAGCCCCAGCATTTT.

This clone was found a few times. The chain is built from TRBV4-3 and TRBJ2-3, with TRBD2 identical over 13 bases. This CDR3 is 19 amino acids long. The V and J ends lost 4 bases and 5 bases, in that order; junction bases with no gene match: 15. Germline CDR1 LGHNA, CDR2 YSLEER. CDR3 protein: CASSRGLAGVYSIEDTQYF. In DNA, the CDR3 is TGCGCCAGCAGCCGCGGACTAGCGGGGGTCTATTCAATCGAAGATACGCAGTATTTT.

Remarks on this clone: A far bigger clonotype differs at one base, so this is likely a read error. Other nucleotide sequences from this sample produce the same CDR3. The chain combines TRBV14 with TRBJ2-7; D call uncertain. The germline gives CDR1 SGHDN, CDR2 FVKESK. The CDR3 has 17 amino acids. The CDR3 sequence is CASSQGSFVGGTYEQYF. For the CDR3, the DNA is TGCGCCAGCAGCCAAGGGTCGTTTGTCGGCGGCACCTACGAGCAGTACTTC.

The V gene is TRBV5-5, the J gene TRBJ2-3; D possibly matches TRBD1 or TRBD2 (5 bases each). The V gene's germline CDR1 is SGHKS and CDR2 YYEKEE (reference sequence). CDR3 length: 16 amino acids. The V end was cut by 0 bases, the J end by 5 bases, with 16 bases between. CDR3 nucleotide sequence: TGTGCCAGCAGCTTGGCCACGTCGAGGGGTCAAGATACGCAGTATTTT. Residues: CASSLATSRGQDTQYF.

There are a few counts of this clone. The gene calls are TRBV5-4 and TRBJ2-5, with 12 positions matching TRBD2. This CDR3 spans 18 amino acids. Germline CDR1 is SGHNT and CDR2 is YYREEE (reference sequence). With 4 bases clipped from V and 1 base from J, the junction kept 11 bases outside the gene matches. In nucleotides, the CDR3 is TGTGCCAGCAGCGATGCTAGCGGGGGGGCCTCGGGCCAAGAGACCCAGTACTTC. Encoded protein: CASSDASGGASGQETQYF.